The present T cell receptor (beta chain) was sequenced within a study of blood T cell repertoires in COVID-19. This clone was found once. During active infection, Seattle patients enrolled and were then monitored through disease. Produced via immunoSEQ multiplex PCR; TCRdb's table is partial and in-frame only. Of some 140,000 clones in the sample, 70% to 80% are singletons; the top ten hold approximately 5.2%. The CDR3 is made up of 17 amino acids. In germline, CDR1 is SGHAT, CDR2 FQNNGV. The V gene end was trimmed by 1 base and the J gene end by 0 bases; junction bases not matched to a gene: 7. Sequenced sample: peripheral blood. The chain has TRBV11-2 and TRBJ2-7; 9 bases are a match to TRBD2. This TCR came from a woman between 65 and 79 years old with COVID-19, enrolled during active disease. DNA for the CDR3: TGTGCCAGCAGCTTAGGACAGGCTAGCGGGATCTCCTACGAGCAGTACTTC. This gives the protein CASSLGQASGISYEQYF.